This TCR beta chain was captured in a study of shared clonotypes between healthy human individuals (dated by TCRdb to the early 2020s). Some background on the complete study: Three men and a couple of women, aged 18 to 49 years, made up the cohort. For each donor, CD4 naive and CD4 memory were each given three plates, CD8 naive was given two plates, and CD8 memory was given one plate. To estimate repertoire size and how much clonotype sharing occurs between individuals, the study deeply sequenced the blood TCR repertoires of roughly 5 healthy adults. To increase sequencing depth and limit assay-specific biases, different laboratories used diverse techniques to prepare libraries and sequence TCR repertoires. Each donor's leukapheresis produced roughly between about 0.8 and 10 billion PBMCs. Broad study findings and their caveats: Pairwise subsampling led to the expectation that sequencing depth would affect the degree of clonotype sharing among donors. Even with the large sequencing depth, rarefaction of the sorted-subset datasets indicated that sequencing was incomplete. Naive subsets generally had larger estimated clonotype richness than memory subsets did. Because the study included only a small number of donors, the genetic and exposure-history diversity represented was limited. Sampling was restricted to blood, and TCR repertoires in tissues likely differ from the TCR repertoires found in blood. Sharing across a few donors was observed for about 5% of naive CD4, 3.5% of naive CD8, about 2.3% of memory CD4, and roughly 0.4% of memory CD8 clonotypes. Higher generation probabilities were observed for clonotypes shared by all four sorted-subset donors than for non-shared clonotypes.

The CDR3 covers 15 residues, taking in both the cysteine and the phenylalanine. The read is trimmed to its CDR3 DNA, 45 bases read in frame from base 1. The germline V gene (reference sequence) provides CDR1 MNHEY and CDR2 SMNVEV. From V the trimming removes 6 bases and from J it removes 2 bases, while the gene matches leave 2 bases of the junction unaccounted for. In the case of this clone: Its specific antigen is unknown. Per-base qualities were not stored, and no clone one base away is much larger.

CD8 naive samples consisted of CD45RO-negative cells that were positively selected for CCR7, yielding a CD45RA+CCR7+ population without TemRA cells. The donors were healthy, HIV-negative adults with no recently reported acute infections or vaccinations. Only Caucasian adults living in Nashville, Tennessee, USA were represented among the donors. Blood was collected by leukapheresis, and PBMCs were isolated by Ficoll-Histopaque density gradient centrifugation and then cryopreserved in liquid nitrogen vapor phase. Purity and quantity of every magnetically sorted T cell population were checked by analytical flow cytometry. Genomic DNA was isolated from every sorted fraction and measured by UV absorbance on a Nanodrop 2000c. TCR CDR3 regions were amplified from genomic DNA by multiplex PCR using the deep immunoSEQ assay. Genomic DNA extracted from each cell subset was distributed evenly over all wells of several immunoSEQ 96-well plates, and each plate served as one replicate. For sorted subsets, each replicate PCR was loaded with roughly 190 ng genomic DNA, equivalent to 30,000 to 35,000 T cell genomes. The purified libraries were quantified using a Qubit 3.0 fluorometer, sized with a Bioanalyzer 2100, and then quantified again using the KAPA Library Quantification kit. Every immunoSEQ 96-well plate was sequenced on a separate single-read 150-cycle Illumina NextSeq 550 flow cell. Processing in the source paper ran as follows. The immunoSEQ output contained only junctional sequences without quality scores, so filtering could not match that applied to full-length reads. Sequences were annotated with PyIR, a Python wrapper for IgBLAST v1.9, and V/J genes and CDR3 were assigned using IMGT germline references. Reads were removed for weak V/J assignments (E-value above 1e-6), missing CDR3, stop codons, out-of-frame junctions, or ambiguous translated residues. V3J clonotypes were defined by identical inferred V gene, J gene, and CDR3 amino acid sequence. Percentage overlap between repertoires was computed as shared unique clonotypes divided by the size of the smaller repertoire. Repertoire richness was assessed with RTK rarefaction, the Chao1 estimator, and Recon v2.1 estimates of unobserved clonotypes. Generation probabilities for all TCRbeta clonotypes obtained by the gDNA method from a handful of donors were computed using OLGA. The table was pulled from immuneACCESS by TCRdb, which kept in-frame rearrangements only. Such tables lose some clones; where checked, under half of the loss comes from unresolved V genes, and the rest has no known cause. V, J and clone size were drawn from that table, and D and trimming were deduced from the DNA. Across this sample there are approximately 1.9 million clones, with 93% seen only once. The ten largest clones add up to about 1.7% of the sample.

Source material: naive CD8+ T cells from PBMCs. According to the study, the label for this sample's cell subset or site signals: CD45RA+CCR7+. The receptor chain draws on TRBV27 and TRBJ2-1, with 12 bases matching TRBD2. The clonotype was recovered from a man aged 18 to 29 in good health. Some clones in this sample may be carry-over from other donors' samples. CDR3 sequence: CASRGLAGPYNEQFF. Here is the DNA: TGTGCCAGCAGAGGACTAGCGGGACCCTACAATGAGCAGTTCTTC.